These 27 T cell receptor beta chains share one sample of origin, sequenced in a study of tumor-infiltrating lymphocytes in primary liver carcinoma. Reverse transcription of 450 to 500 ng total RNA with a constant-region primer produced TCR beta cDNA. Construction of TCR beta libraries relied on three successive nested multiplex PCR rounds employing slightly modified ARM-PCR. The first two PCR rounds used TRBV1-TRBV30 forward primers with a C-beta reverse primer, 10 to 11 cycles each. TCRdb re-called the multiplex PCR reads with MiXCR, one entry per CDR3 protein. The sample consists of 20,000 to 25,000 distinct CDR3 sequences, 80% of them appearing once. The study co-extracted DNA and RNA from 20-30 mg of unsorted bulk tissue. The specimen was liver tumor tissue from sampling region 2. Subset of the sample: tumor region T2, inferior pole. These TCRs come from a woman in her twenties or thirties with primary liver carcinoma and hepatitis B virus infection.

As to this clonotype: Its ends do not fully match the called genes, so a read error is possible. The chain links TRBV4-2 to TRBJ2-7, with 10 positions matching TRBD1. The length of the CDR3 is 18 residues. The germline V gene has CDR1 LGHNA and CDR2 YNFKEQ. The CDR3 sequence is CASSQEHQGQGGPRDQYF. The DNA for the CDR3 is TGTGCCAGCAGCCAGGAACACCAAGGACAGGGGGGACCGCGCGATCAGTACTTT.

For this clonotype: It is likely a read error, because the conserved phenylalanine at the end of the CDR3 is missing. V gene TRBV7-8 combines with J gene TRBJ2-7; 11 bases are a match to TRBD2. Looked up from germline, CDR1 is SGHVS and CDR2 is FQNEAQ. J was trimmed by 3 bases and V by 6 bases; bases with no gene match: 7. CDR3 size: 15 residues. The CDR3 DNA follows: TGTGCCAGCAGTATGACTAGCGGGGCCAACTACGAGCAGTACTTA. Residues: CASSMTSGANYEQYL.

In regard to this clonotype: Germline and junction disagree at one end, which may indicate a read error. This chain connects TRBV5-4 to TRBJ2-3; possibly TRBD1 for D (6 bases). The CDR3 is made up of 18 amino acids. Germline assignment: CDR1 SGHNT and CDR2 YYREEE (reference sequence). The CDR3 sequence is CARSNPAASRNRTDTQFF. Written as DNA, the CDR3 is TGTGCCAGGAGTAACCCGGCGGCTAGCAGGAATCGGACAGATACGCAGTTTTTT.

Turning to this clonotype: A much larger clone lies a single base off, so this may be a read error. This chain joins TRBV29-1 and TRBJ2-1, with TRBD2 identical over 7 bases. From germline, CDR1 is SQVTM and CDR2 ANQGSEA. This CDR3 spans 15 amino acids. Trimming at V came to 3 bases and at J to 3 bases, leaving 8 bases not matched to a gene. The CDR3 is CSVDPSSGCYNEQFF. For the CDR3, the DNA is TGCAGCGTTGATCCCTCTAGCGGTTGCTACAATGAGCAGTTCTTC.

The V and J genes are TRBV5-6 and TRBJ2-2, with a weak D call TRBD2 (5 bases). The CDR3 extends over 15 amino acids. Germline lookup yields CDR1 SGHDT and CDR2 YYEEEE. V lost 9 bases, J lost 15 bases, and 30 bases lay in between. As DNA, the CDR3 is TGTGCCATCAGATTGGCACCCAGAGTCACCGGGGAATTGTTTTTT. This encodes CAIRLAPRVTGELFF. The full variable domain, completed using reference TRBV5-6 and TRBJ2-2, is DAGVTQSPTHLIKTRGQQVTLRCSPKSGHDTVSWYQQALGQGPQFIFQYYEEEERQRGNFPDRFSGHQFPNYSSELNVNALLLGDSALYLCAIRLAPRVTGELFFGEGSRLTVL.

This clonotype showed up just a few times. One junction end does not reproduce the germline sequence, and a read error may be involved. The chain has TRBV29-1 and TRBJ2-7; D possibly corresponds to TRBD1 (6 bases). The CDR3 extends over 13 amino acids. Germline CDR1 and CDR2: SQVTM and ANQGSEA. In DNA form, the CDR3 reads TGCAGCGTTGAACAGGGGTCCGTCTCCCTACGGGACTTC. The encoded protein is CSVEQGSVSLRDF.

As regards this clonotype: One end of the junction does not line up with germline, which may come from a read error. CDR3 sequence: CASSSGSNYVQYF. In DNA form, the CDR3 reads TGTGCCAGTAGCTCAGGCTCAAACTACGTGCAGTACTTC. V and J are TRBV11-2 and TRBJ2-7; the D is unclear. The CDR3 has 13 amino acids. Germline V lookup: CDR1 SGHAT, CDR2 FQNNGV.

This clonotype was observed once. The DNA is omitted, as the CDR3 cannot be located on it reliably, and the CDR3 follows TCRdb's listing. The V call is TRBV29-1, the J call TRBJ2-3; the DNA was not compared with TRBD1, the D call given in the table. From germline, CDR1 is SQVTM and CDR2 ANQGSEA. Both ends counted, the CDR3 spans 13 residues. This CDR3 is CSVGQGTTDTQFF.

CDR3 sequence (DNA): TGTGCCAGCTGTTCACAAATCCTTGGGGCAGACCAAGAGACCCAGTACTTC. Translating it yields CASCSQILGADQETQYF. The genes are TRBV12-3 or TRBV12-4 and TRBJ2-5, with D maybe TRBD1 (5 bases). The ends were cut back, 8 bases at V and 0 bases at J, with 22 bases in the middle. The CDR3 is 17 residues long.

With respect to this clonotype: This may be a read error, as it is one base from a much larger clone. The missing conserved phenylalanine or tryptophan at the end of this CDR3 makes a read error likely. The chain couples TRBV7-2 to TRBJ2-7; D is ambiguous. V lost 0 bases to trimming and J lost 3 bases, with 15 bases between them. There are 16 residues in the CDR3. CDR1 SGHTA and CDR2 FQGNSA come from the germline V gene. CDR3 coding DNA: TGTGCCAGCAGCTTAGCCGGGCGGACCCTAAGCTACGAGCAGTACTAC. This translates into CASSLAGRTLSYEQYY.

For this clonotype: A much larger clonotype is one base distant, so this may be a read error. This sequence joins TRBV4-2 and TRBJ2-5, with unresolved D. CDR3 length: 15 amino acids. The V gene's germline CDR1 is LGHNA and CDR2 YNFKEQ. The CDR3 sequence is CTSSQDLGARETQYF. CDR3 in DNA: TGTACCAGCAGCCAAGATCTGGGCGCACGGGAGACCCAGTACTTC.

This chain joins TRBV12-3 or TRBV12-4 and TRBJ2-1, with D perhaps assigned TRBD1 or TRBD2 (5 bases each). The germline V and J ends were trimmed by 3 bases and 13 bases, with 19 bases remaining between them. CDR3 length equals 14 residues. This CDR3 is CASSLAGSFDNQFF. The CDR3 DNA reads TGTGCCAGCAGTTTGGCAGGGAGCTTCGATAACCAGTTCTTC.

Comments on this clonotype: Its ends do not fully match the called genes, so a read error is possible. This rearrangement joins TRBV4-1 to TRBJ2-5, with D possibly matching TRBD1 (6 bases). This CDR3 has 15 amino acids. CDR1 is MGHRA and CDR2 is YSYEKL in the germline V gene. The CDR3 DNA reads TGCGCCATCAGCCAAGGCAGGGGAGCTCGGGTGACCCAGTACTTC. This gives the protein CAISQGRGARVTQYF.

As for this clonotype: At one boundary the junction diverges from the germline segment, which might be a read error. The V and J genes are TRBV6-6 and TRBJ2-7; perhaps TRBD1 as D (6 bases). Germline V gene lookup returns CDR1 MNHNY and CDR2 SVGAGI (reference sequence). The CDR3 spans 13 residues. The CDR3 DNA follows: TGTGCCAGCAGCCGAGGGGGTACGAGTGAGCGGTACTTC. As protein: CASSRGGTSERYF.

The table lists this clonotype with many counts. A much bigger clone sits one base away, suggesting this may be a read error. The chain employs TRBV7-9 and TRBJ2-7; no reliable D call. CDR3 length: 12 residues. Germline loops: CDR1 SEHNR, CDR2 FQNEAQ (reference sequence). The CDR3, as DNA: TGTGCCGGCAGCTTAGCTCCCAACGAGCAGTACTTC. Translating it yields CAGSLAPNEQYF.

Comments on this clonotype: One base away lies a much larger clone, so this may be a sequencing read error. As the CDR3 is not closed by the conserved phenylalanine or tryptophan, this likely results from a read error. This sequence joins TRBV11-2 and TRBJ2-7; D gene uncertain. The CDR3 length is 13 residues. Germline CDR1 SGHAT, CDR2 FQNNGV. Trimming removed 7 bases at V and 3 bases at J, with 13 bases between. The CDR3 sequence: CASNFRLLYEQYY. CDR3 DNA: TGTGCCAGCAACTTTAGGCTACTCTACGAGCAGTACTAC.

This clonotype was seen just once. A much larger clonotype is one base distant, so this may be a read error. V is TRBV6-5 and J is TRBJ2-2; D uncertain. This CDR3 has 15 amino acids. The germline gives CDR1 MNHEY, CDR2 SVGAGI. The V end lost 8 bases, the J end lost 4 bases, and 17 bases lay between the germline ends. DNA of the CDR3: TGTGCCAGCGATTACGCAGTGGACGGCACCGGGGAGCTGTTTTTT. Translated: CASDYAVDGTGELFF.

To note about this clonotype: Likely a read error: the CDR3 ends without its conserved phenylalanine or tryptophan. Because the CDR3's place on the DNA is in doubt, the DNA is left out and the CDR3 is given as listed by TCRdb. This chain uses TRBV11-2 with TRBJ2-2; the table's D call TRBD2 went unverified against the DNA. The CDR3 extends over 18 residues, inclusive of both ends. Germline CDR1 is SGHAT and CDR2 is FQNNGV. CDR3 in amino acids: CASSSPRAGDPNTGELFL.

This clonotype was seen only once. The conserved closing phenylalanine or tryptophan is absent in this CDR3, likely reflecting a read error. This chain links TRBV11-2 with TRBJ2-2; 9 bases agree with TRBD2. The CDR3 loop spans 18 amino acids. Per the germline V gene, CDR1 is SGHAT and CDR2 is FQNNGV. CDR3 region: CASSPPRAGGPNTGELFC. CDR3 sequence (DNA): TGCGCCAGCAGCCCACCCCGAGCGGGAGGCCCGAACACCGGGGAGCTGTTTTGT.

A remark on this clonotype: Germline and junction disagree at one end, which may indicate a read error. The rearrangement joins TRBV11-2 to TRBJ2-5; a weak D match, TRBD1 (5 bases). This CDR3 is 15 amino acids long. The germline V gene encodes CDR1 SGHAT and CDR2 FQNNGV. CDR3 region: CVSSFLTTAAKTQYF. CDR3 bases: TGTGTCAGCAGCTTTTTGACGACAGCCGCTAAGACACAGTACTTC.

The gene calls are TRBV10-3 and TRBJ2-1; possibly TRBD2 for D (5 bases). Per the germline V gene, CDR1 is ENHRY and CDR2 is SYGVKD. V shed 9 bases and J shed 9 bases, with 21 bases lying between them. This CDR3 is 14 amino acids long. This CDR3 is CAISPTAARGEQFF. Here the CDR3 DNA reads TGTGCCATTAGTCCCACGGCGGCCCGGGGTGAGCAGTTCTTC.

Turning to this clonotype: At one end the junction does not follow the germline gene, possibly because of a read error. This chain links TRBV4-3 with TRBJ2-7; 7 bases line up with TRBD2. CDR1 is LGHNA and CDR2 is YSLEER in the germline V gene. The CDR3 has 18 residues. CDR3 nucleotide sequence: TGCGCCAGCATCCAAGCTGTGACGGGGGGTCACGTTAGCTACGAACAGTACTTC. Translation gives CASIQAVTGGHVSYEQYF.

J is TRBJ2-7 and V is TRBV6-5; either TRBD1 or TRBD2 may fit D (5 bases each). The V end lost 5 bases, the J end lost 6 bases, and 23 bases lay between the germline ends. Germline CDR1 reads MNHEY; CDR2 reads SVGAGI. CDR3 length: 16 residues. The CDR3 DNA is TGTGCCAGCAGTATAATCACAGAGGGACCACCTAGCGAGCAGTACTTC. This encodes CASSIITEGPPSEQYF.

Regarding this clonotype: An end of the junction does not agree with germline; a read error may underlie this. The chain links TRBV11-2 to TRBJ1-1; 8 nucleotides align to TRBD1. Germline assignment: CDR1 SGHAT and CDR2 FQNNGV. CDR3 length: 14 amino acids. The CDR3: CASRYTGGRVVALF. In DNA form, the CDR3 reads TGTGCCAGCAGATATACAGGGGGGAGGGTTGTAGCTCTCTTT.

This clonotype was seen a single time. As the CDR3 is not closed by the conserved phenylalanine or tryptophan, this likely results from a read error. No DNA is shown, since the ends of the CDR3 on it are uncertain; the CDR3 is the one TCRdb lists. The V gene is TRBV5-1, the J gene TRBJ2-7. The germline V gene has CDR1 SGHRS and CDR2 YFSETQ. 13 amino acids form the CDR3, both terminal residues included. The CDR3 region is CVSSWDKAYEQYL.

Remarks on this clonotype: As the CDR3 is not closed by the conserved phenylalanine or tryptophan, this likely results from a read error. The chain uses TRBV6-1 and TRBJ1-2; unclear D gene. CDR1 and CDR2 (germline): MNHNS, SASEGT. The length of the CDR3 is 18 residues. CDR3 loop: CTSSERFLVLRSNYGYTL. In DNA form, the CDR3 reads TGTACAAGCAGTGAACGGTTCCTGGTCCTTAGATCTAACTATGGCTACACCCTT.

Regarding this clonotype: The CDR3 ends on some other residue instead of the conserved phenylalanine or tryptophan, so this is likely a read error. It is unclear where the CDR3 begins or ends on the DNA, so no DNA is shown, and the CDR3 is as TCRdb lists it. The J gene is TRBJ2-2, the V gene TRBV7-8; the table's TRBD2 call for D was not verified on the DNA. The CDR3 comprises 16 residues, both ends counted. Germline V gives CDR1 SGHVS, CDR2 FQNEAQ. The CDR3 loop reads CASSLGRRENTGELVS.